This entry lists 14 T cell receptor beta chains sequenced from one sample in a study of T cell responses to AZD1222 COVID-19 vaccine. Sequencing was performed with immunoSEQ multiplex PCR; in TCRdb, only in-frame clones are kept and a portion is missing. The profile shows roughly 110,000 clones, about nine tenths of them singletons. The source was peripheral blood, collected on day 0 of AZD1222 vaccination. The origin of the receptors is an adult in good health.

The rearrangement links TRBV7-3 to TRBJ2-1, with D uncertain. This CDR3 has 14 residues. Germline V CDR1 and CDR2: SGHTA, FQGTGA. V was clipped by 5 bases and J by 4 bases, with 12 bases between them. The CDR3 region has the DNA TGTGCCAGCAGCCTCCTCCCCTCTTACAATGAGCAGTTCTTC. Translation gives CASSLLPSYNEQFF.

This chain connects TRBV7-9 to TRBJ1-1, with no clear D. Trimming took off 1 base at V and 5 bases at J, with 11 bases between the two ends. CDR1 SEHNR and CDR2 FQNEAQ come from the germline V gene (reference sequence). The CDR3 consists of 14 residues. Here the CDR3 reads CASSLGAEKTEAFF. The CDR3 coding sequence is TGTGCCAGCAGCTTAGGGGCGGAGAAGACTGAAGCTTTCTTT.

V is TRBV5-1 and J is TRBJ2-2; 9 bases are shared with TRBD2. Trimming took 6 bases from V and 1 from J; bases not matched to a gene: 7. Germline assignment: CDR1 SGHRS and CDR2 YFSETQ. This CDR3 is built from 16 residues. CDR3 DNA sequence: TGCGCCAGCATCCAAGCGGGGGGCCTGAACACCGGGGAGCTGTTTTTT. The encoded protein is CASIQAGGLNTGELFF. The variable domain in full, completed from reference TRBV5-1 and TRBJ2-2, reads KAGVTQTPRYLIKTRGQQVTLSCSPISGHRSVSWYQQTPGQGLQFLFEYFSETQRNKGNFPGRFSGRQFSNSRSEMNVSTLELGDSALYLCASIQAGGLNTGELFFGEGSRLTVL.

This clone was found once. The chain carries TRBV10-3 and TRBJ2-7; D is undetermined. Between the trimmed V and J ends, which lost 4 bases and 5 bases, there was a span of 12 bases. The CDR3 runs to 13 residues. Germline lookup yields CDR1 ENHRY and CDR2 SYGVKD. CDR3 nucleotide sequence: TGTGCCATCAGTGGGAATAAAGGCCACGAGCAGTACTTC. Residues: CAISGNKGHEQYF.

V and J are TRBV5-4 and TRBJ2-7; no definite D call. Trimming left V 4 bases short and J 3 bases short, with 11 bases between. The CDR3 is 13 amino acids. Germline CDR1 SGHNT, CDR2 YYREEE (reference sequence). In nucleotides, the CDR3 is TGTGCCAGCAGCAAACCCATGGGCTACGAGCAGTACTTC. This translates into CASSKPMGYEQYF. Supplemented by reference TRBV5-4 and TRBJ2-7, the full variable domain reads ETGVTQSPTHLIKTRGQQVTLRCSSQSGHNTVSWYQQALGQGPQFIFQYYREEENGRGNFPPRFSGLQFPNYSSELNVNALELDDSALYLCASSKPMGYEQYFGPGTRLTVT.

There are a few counts of this clone. The chain combines TRBV30 with TRBJ1-6; D remains unclear. V was shortened by 0 bases and J by 10 bases, with 13 bases between the two germline ends. Germline assignment: CDR1 GTSNPN and CDR2 SVGIG (reference sequence). The CDR3 loop spans 14 amino acids. CDR3 nucleotides: TGTGCCTGGAGTGTATGGCCCATTTCCTCACCCCTCCACTTT. It codes for CAWSVWPISSPLHF.

V and J are TRBV3-1 (or the pseudogene TRBV3-2) and TRBJ2-7, with a possible D match to TRBD2 (5 bases). From germline, CDR1 is LGHDT and CDR2 YNNKEL (reference sequence). V was shortened by 6 bases and J by 4 bases, with 22 bases between the two germline ends. The CDR3 runs to 16 residues. CDR3 sequence: CASSPTGSPIPYEQYF. The CDR3 coding sequence is TGTGCCAGCAGTCCCACGGGGAGCCCGATCCCATACGAGCAGTACTTC.

The chain employs TRBV12-3 or TRBV12-4 and TRBJ1-2, with a weak D call TRBD1 (5 bases). Trimming pared 5 bases from V and 4 bases from J, leaving 11 bases between. The CDR3 is 13 residues long. The CDR3 DNA sequence: TGTGCCAGCAGTCCAACCGGGACCTATGGCTACACCTTC. It translates to CASSPTGTYGYTF.

This clone was seen once. The chain is built from TRBV6-5 and TRBJ1-1; D call uncertain. Germline-derived CDR1 and CDR2 are MNHEY and SVGAGI. The CDR3 has 13 amino acids. V was pared by 5 bases and J by 0 bases, with 7 bases between. The CDR3, as DNA: TGTGCCAGCAGTCAACTGGTGAACACTGAAGCTTTCTTT. Translating it yields CASSQLVNTEAFF.

This chain uses TRBV7-3 with TRBJ2-1; 10 bases map to TRBD2. This CDR3 is built from 16 residues. Germline trimming cut 3 bases from V and 3 bases from J; bases unmatched to any gene: 5. CDR1 SGHTA and CDR2 FQGTGA come from the germline V gene. CDR3 DNA sequence: TGTGCCAGCAGCTTGGCTAGCGGGGGACTCTACAATGAGCAGTTCTTC. This encodes CASSLASGGLYNEQFF.

CDR3 loop: CASSQDFKQETQYF. CDR3 sequence (DNA): TGTGCCAGCAGCCAAGACTTCAAACAAGAGACCCAGTACTTC. The rearrangement links TRBV3-1 (or the pseudogene TRBV3-2) to TRBJ2-5, with D unresolved. Germline V gene sequence: CDR1 LGHDT, CDR2 YNNKEL (reference sequence). With 0 bases removed from V and 2 bases from J, the gap between germline ends came to 7 bases. The CDR3 runs 14 residues.

The chain employs TRBV5-1 and TRBJ1-2, with D maybe TRBD1 (6 bases). Per germline, CDR1 SGHRS and CDR2 YFSETQ. The CDR3 extends over 14 amino acids. V was shortened by 3 bases and J by 4 bases, with 13 bases between the two germline ends. This CDR3 reads CASSYYRVAYGYTF. The CDR3 nucleotides are TGCGCCAGCAGCTACTACAGGGTCGCCTATGGCTACACCTTC. Variable domain in full (rest from reference TRBV5-1 and TRBJ1-2): KAGVTQTPRYLIKTRGQQVTLSCSPISGHRSVSWYQQTPGQGLQFLFEYFSETQRNKGNFPGRFSGRQFSNSRSEMNVSTLELGDSALYLCASSYYRVAYGYTFGSGTRLTVV.

This rearrangement joins TRBV7-8 to TRBJ1-1; D remains ambiguous. Germline V gene sequence: CDR1 SGHVS, CDR2 FQNEAQ. The CDR3 is 13 residues long. V dropped 4 bases and J dropped 5 bases, with 11 bases sitting between them. CDR3 in DNA: TGTGCCAGCAGCTCCCGACGGAGGACTGAAGCTTTCTTT. Its translation: CASSSRRRTEAFF.

The rearrangement uses TRBV9 and TRBJ2-3; 10 nucleotides line up with TRBD2. Unmatched junction bases numbered 4, after V lost 0 bases and J lost 3 bases. Germline V CDR1 and CDR2: SGDLS, YYNGEE. The CDR3 length is 16 residues. CDR3 DNA: TGTGCCAGCAGCGTAGTTAGCGGGGGGCTAACAGATACGCAGTATTTT. It encodes CASSVVSGGLTDTQYF.